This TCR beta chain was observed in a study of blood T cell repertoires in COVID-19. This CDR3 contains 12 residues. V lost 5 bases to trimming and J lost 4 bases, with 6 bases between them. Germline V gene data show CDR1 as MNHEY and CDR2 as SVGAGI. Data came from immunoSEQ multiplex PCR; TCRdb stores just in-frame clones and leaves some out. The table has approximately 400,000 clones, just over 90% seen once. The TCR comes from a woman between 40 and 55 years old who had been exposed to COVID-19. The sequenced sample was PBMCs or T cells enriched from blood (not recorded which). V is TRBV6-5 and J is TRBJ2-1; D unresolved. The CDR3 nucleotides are TGTGCCAGCAGTCAAACTTACAATGAGCAGTTCTTC. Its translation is CASSQTYNEQFF.